The rows below give T cell receptor beta chains drawn from one sample of a study of blood T cell repertoires in COVID-19. Data came from immunoSEQ multiplex PCR; TCRdb stores just in-frame clones and leaves some out. The repertoire has about 60,000 clones, 75% to 90% of them found once; the top ten carry 10% to 13%. Material: peripheral blood. The receptors were gathered from a young man with COVID-19, enrolled during active disease. The CDR3 runs from the conserved cysteine through the conserved F or W. D genes are given only for firm matches. Clone size is not always given. Where it is, it says once, few, many or a class for expanded clones.

J | V | size | D | DNA | CDR3
TRBJ2-1 | TRBV19 | . | TRBD2 | TGTGCCAGCCGGGGGGGACCCTACAATGAGCAGTTCTTC | CASRGGPYNEQFF
TRBJ1-3 | TRBV18 | . | . | TGTGCCAGCTCACCACGGACAGCCCTGGGGGGAAACACCATATATTTT | CASSPRTALGGNTIYF
TRBJ2-2 | TRBV6-5 | . | . | TGTGCCAGCAGCGGAGGCAGGGGGGTCACCGGGGAGCTGTTTTTT | CASSGGRGVTGELFF
TRBJ1-4 | TRBV28 | . | TRBD1 | TGTGCCAGCAGTCCCCCGGGACAGGGTGTTGAAAAACTGTTTTTT | CASSPPGQGVEKLFF
TRBJ2-7 | TRBV5-8 | . | TRBD2 | TGTGCCAGCAGCTTTGCCCTCGGGGGGTCCTACGAGCAGTACTTC | CASSFALGGSYEQYF
TRBJ1-2 | TRBV28 | once | . | TGTGCCAGCACCTCCACACAAGGGGATAACTATGGCTACACCTTC | CASTSTQGDNYGYTF
TRBJ1-2 | TRBV4-1 | once | . | TGCGCCAGCAGCCAAGCTGGACAGACCTTATCGTATGGCTACACCTTC | CASSQAGQTLSYGYTF
TRBJ1-1 | TRBV6-5 | . | TRBD1 | TGTGCCAGCGGGACAGCCATGAACACTGAAGCTTTCTTT | CASGTAMNTEAFF
TRBJ2-3 | TRBV3-1/TRBV3-2 | . | . | TGTGCCAGCAGCCCCCTCCCAGATACGCAGTATTTT | CASSPLPDTQYF
TRBJ1-6 | TRBV10-3 | . | TRBD1 | TGTGCCATCAGTCCGGGACAGGGTAATTCACCCCTCCACTTT | CAISPGQGNSPLHF
TRBJ1-4 | TRBV6-5 | . | . | TGTGCCAGCAGTTGGGCCTTAAATGAAAAACTGTTTTTT | CASSWALNEKLFF
TRBJ2-7 | TRBV10-1 | . | TRBD2 | TGCGCCAGCAGGGAAGAGCTTACTAGCGGCGAGCAGTACTTC | CASREELTSGEQYF
TRBJ1-2 | TRBV5-1 | . | TRBD1 | TGCGCCAGCAGCTCTCAGGGACAGGGGATGAGTGGCTACACCTTC | CASSSQGQGMSGYTF
TRBJ1-1 | TRBV25-1 | . | TRBD1 | TGTGCCAGCAGTGAGGACAGGTACACTGAAGCTTTCTTT | CASSEDRYTEAFF
TRBJ1-4 | TRBV6-6 | . | . | TGTGCCAGCAGTTACTCCCTAGGTGGGAAACTGTTTTTT | CASSYSLGGKLFF
TRBJ2-3 | TRBV4-1 | . | TRBD2 | TGCGCCAGCAGCCAAAAAAGGACTAGCGGGAGCACAGATACGCAGTATTTT | CASSQKRTSGSTDTQYF
TRBJ1-6 | TRBV27 | . | . | TGTGCCAGCAAGCAGGGAGGATCACCCCTCCACTTT | CASKQGGSPLHF
TRBJ2-5 | TRBV4-1 | . | . | TGCGCCAGCAGCGCGGCAGGGGAGTGGGAGACCCAGTACTTC | CASSAAGEWETQYF
TRBJ1-3 | TRBV19 | . | . | TGTGCCAGTAGTAGCAGTTACACCATATATTTT | CASSSSYTIYF
TRBJ1-5 | TRBV28 | . | . | TGTGCCAGCACCCAGGAGGGACCTCAGCCCCAGCATTTT | CASTQEGPQPQHF
TRBJ1-2 | TRBV30 | once | TRBD1 | TGTGCCTGGGCCGGGACAGCGGAAGGCTACACCTTC | CAWAGTAEGYTF
TRBJ2-1 | TRBV18 | . | . | TGTGCCAGCCTTCACCTGACAGGCTCCTACAATGAGCAGTTCTTC | CASLHLTGSYNEQFF
TRBJ1-2 | TRBV2 | . | . | TGTGCCAGCAGGCCGCTGGGGGCTGACTCGCATGGCTACACCTTC | CASRPLGADSHGYTF
TRBJ2-5 | TRBV2 | . | . | TGTGCCAGCAGTGACCTACTACAGGAGACCCAAGAGACCCAGTACTTC | CASSDLLQETQETQYF
TRBJ2-2 | TRBV6-5 | . | . | TGTGCCAGCAGACCGGGGGTGATGAACACCGGGGAGCTGTTTTTT | CASRPGVMNTGELFF
TRBJ2-1 | TRBV9 | few | . | TGTGCCAGCAGCGTAGGAGAAGGGGGAGGGCCCTGGGATGAGCAGTTCTTC | CASSVGEGGGPWDEQFF
TRBJ1-1 | TRBV7-9 | . | . | TGTGCCAGCAGCCCCGCCGGGATAAACACTGAAGCTTTCTTT | CASSPAGINTEAFF
TRBJ2-6 | TRBV6-1 | . | . | TGTGCCAGCAGCGAAGGGGGGGGGCCCTCTGGGGCCAACGTCCTGACTTTC | CASSEGGGPSGANVLTF
TRBJ1-3 | TRBV4-1 | . | TRBD1 | TGCGCCAGCAGCCAAGAGGGACAGGGATCTGGAAACACCATATATTTT | CASSQEGQGSGNTIYF
TRBJ1-3 | TRBV2 | . | . | TGTGCCAGCAGTGGGAGGATCTCTGGAAACACCATATATTTT | CASSGRISGNTIYF
TRBJ2-3 | TRBV7-2 | few | . | TGTGCCAGCAGCTTATCCTCCTTAGATACGCAGTATTTT | CASSLSSLDTQYF
TRBJ2-3 | TRBV15 | . | TRBD2 | TGTGCCACCAGCAGGTCTGGGTCTAGCGGGATAACAGATACGCAGTATTTT | CATSRSGSSGITDTQYF
TRBJ1-4 | TRBV18 | . | . | TGTGCCAGCTCCCCGGCAGGGCCCTCGCAACTGTTTTTT | CASSPAGPSQLFF
TRBJ2-7 | TRBV14 | once | TRBD1 | TGTGCCAGCAGTTCCGGGACAGGGGAGTACGAGCAGTACTTC | CASSSGTGEYEQYF
TRBJ1-2 | TRBV10-3 | . | TRBD1 | TGTGCCATTGGACAGGGGGCTGGCTACACCTTC | CAIGQGAGYTF
TRBJ1-2 | TRBV5-1 | . | . | TGCGCCAGCAGACAGGGTAACTATGGCTACACCTTC | CASRQGNYGYTF
TRBJ1-2 | TRBV19 | . | TRBD1 | TGTGCCAGTACGAATACAGGGGGCGGTCTAAATGGCTACACCTTC | CASTNTGGGLNGYTF
TRBJ2-3 | TRBV7-3 | . | . | TGTGCCAGCAGCCAAGGCGCGAGGAGTACAGATACGCAGTATTTT | CASSQGARSTDTQYF
TRBJ2-7 | TRBV18 | . | . | TGTGCCAGCTCACTTTCGGACACCCGCGAGCAGTACTTC | CASSLSDTREQYF
TRBJ2-1 | TRBV27 | . | TRBD2 | TGTGCCAGCAGTTGGGTGCGGGAGACCTTTTTTGAGCAGTTCTTC | CASSWVRETFFEQFF
TRBJ1-1 | TRBV5-1 | . | TRBD1 | TGCGCCAGCAGCTTACAGGGGTACACTGAAGCTTTCTTT | CASSLQGYTEAFF
TRBJ1-2 | TRBV25-1 | . | . | TGTGCCAGCAGTGAGCGACAGACCCTTTATGGCTACACCTTC | CASSERQTLYGYTF
TRBJ1-5 | TRBV6-5 | once | . | TGTGCCAGCAGACAGGGCCACAATCAGCCCCAGCATTTT | CASRQGHNQPQHF
TRBJ1-1 | TRBV14 | few | TRBD1 | TGTGCCAGCAGCCAAGAGGACAGGGGGCGGACTGAAGCTTTCTTT | CASSQEDRGRTEAFF
TRBJ2-2 | TRBV21-1 | . | . | TGTGCCAGCAGCACACCTAGCAGACCGAACACCGGGGAGCTGTTTTTT | CASSTPSRPNTGELFF
TRBJ1-1 | TRBV18 | . | . | TGTGCCAGCTCAACAATGACAAGGTCGGATGGGACTGAAGCTTTCTTT | CASSTMTRSDGTEAFF
TRBJ2-1 | TRBV18 | . | TRBD2 | TGTGCCAGCTCACCGGGACTAGCGGGACCCTACAATGAGCAGTTCTTC | CASSPGLAGPYNEQFF
TRBJ1-5 | TRBV29-1 | . | . | TGCAGCGTTGGAGGAGGGCAGGGCGGCAATCAGCCCCAGCATTTT | CSVGGGQGGNQPQHF
TRBJ1-3 | TRBV27 | few | . | TGTGCCAGCAGTTTCGGCGGGTCTGGAAACACCATATATTTT | CASSFGGSGNTIYF
TRBJ2-1 | TRBV6-4 | medium-sized | . | TGTGCCAGCAGTGAAGGGGACACACACAATGAGCAGTTCTTC | CASSEGDTHNEQFF
TRBJ2-7 | TRBV6-5 | . | . | TGTGCCAGCAACGGCGGAACCAGATACGAGCAGTACTTC | CASNGGTRYEQYF
TRBJ2-3 | TRBV27 | . | TRBD2 | TGTGCCAGCAGTTTACTAGCGGGGGGAGATACGCAGTATTTT | CASSLLAGGDTQYF
TRBJ2-2 | TRBV7-2 | . | TRBD2 | TGTGCCAGCAGCCCGGGGACTAGCGGGAGGGCCGGGGAGCTGTTTTTT | CASSPGTSGRAGELFF
TRBJ1-3 | TRBV25-1 | . | . | TGTGCCAGCAGTGATTCGATACAAAATGGAAACACCATATATTTT | CASSDSIQNGNTIYF
TRBJ1-6 | TRBV9 | . | . | TGTGCCACCCGTACAGTTTTCAGCTCCTATAATTCACCCCTCCACTTT | CATRTVFSSYNSPLHF
TRBJ2-5 | TRBV11-2 | . | . | TGTGCCAGCAGGGAAGTACGGGAGTACCAAGAGACCCAGTACTTC | CASREVREYQETQYF
TRBJ2-7 | TRBV7-2 | few | TRBD1 | TGTGCCAGCAGCTTAGCCCTGGGACAGGGGAGCTACGAGCAGTACTTC | CASSLALGQGSYEQYF